This T cell receptor beta chain was observed in a study of control samples from healthy donors and cancer patients. CDR1 and CDR2 from the germline V gene are WSHSY and SAAADI. The V end was cut by 5 bases, the J end by 3 bases, with 16 bases between. The CDR3 has 15 residues. Method: immunoSEQ multiplex PCR; TCRdb's copy keeps in-frame clones and lacks some. This table has about 170,000 clones, roughly 95% appearing once. The sequence derives from an older woman in good health. This rearrangement joins TRBV10-2 to TRBJ1-1; possibly TRBD1 for D (5 bases). Material: blood. CDR3 sequence: CASSQTDLGYTEAFF. The CDR3 bases are TGCGCCAGCAGTCAGACAGATCTTGGGTACACTGAAGCTTTCTTT.